This T cell receptor beta chain was sequenced for a study of cytomegalovirus exposure and HLA in healthy donors. Germline CDR1 ENHRY, CDR2 SYGVKD. Trimming removed 3 bases from V and 4 bases from J; junction bases left unmatched: 8. The CDR3 length is 15 residues. Both 60 Vbeta primers and 13 Jbeta primers went into the PCR. Libraries were prepared by immunoSEQ multiplex PCR; TCRdb keeps only in-frame clonotypes and omits some of them. This sample carries around 90,000 clones, about 89% of them seen once, and the ten largest clones take 8% to 10%. With respect to this clone: The target antigen is unknown.

Study observations and caveats: Listed as cytomegalovirus-associated were 150 or so TCR beta chains. Among TCR sequences, most were rare, though some public TCRs appeared in many donors.

The TCR originated in a man aged 30-40 years in good health and CMV-seropositive. Material for sequencing was PBMCs. The chain recombines TRBV10-3 with TRBJ1-2, with 7 bases identical to TRBD1. In DNA, the CDR3 is TGTGCCATCAGTGATGAGAGGGGGCGTGCCTATGGCTACACCTTC. It is translated as CAISDERGRAYGYTF.